One and the same sample provided the 23 T cell receptor beta chains below, sequenced in a study of identical twins. One entry per CDR3 protein results from TCRdb running MiXCR on the 5' RACE reads. The table includes around 680,000 distinct CDR3 sequences, 8.5% to 9% detected once. This sample was shared with a second study, whose subject was yellow fever vaccine responses in identical twins.

The specimen sequenced was PBMCs. Receptors were obtained from a woman aged 18-30 years in good health.

The V and J genes are TRBV7-9 and TRBJ2-6; D gene ambiguous. The CDR3 contains 14 residues. Trimming removed 8 bases at V and 0 bases at J, with 8 bases between. CDR1 and CDR2 (germline): SEHNR, FQNEAQ (reference sequence). This CDR3 is CASGVSSGANVLTF. The DNA of the CDR3 is TGTGCCAGCGGAGTGAGCTCTGGGGCCAACGTCCTGACTTTC.

The V call is TRBV7-2, the J call TRBJ2-7, with D hard to call. CDR1 and CDR2 from the germline V gene are SGHTA and FQGNSA. Trimming shortened V by 6 bases and J by 3 bases, and 18 bases separated the two germline ends. This CDR3 region has 15 residues. In nucleotides, the CDR3 is TGTGCCAGCAGACAGACGGCGAGACCCCTCTACGAGCAGTACTTC. It encodes CASRQTARPLYEQYF.

This clonotype was counted many times. The chain recombines TRBV6-2 or TRBV6-3 with TRBJ1-2; D is ambiguous. The CDR3 has 13 residues. Trimming took 5 bases from V and 8 from J, leaving 15 bases between them. Germline-derived CDR1 and CDR2 are MNHEY and SVGEGT. For the CDR3, the DNA is TGTGCCAGCAGTAGCCCTCAAGGTCCGGGCTACACCTTC. Amino acid sequence: CASSSPQGPGYTF.

A few counts support this clonotype. This chain connects TRBV4-1 to TRBJ2-1; 14 nucleotides align to TRBD2. Germline CDR1 is MGHRA and CDR2 is YSYEKL. The CDR3 loop spans 19 amino acids. Germline trimming cut 0 bases from V and 10 bases from J; bases unmatched to any gene: 14. The CDR3 sequence is CASSQDRGGTSGRRPEQFF. The DNA of the CDR3 is TGCGCCAGCAGCCAAGATCGGGGGGGGACTAGCGGGAGACGTCCCGAGCAGTTCTTC.

The rearrangement uses TRBV6-5 and TRBJ2-5, with D possibly matching TRBD2 (6 bases). The CDR3 has 15 amino acids. CDR1 and CDR2 from the germline V gene are MNHEY and SVGAGI. The germline V and J ends were trimmed by 0 bases and 5 bases, with 13 bases remaining between them. The CDR3 DNA follows: TGTGCCAGCAGTTACTCTAGCCCGGGGAGGGAGACCCAGTACTTC. Its protein product is CASSYSSPGRETQYF.

The chain joins TRBV7-6 to TRBJ2-2, with 12 bases identical to TRBD2. The V gene end was trimmed by 7 bases and the J gene end by 3 bases; junction bases not matched to a gene: 3. This CDR3 contains 15 residues. Germline CDR1 SGHVS, CDR2 FNYEAQ. CDR3 protein: CASKLAGGDTGELFF. The CDR3 coding sequence is TGTGCCAGCAAACTAGCGGGAGGTGACACCGGGGAGCTGTTTTTT.

This clonotype was recorded at least ten times. This chain links TRBV4-1 with TRBJ2-7; D not certain. There are 13 residues in the CDR3. Between the trimmed V and J ends, which lost 0 bases and 6 bases, there was a span of 9 bases. Germline V gene sequence: CDR1 MGHRA, CDR2 YSYEKL. CDR3 nucleotide sequence: TGCGCCAGCAGCCAAGAATGGTCAGTCGAGCAGTACTTC. It codes for CASSQEWSVEQYF.

This clonotype has at least ten counts. V gene TRBV12-3 or TRBV12-4 combines with J gene TRBJ2-1; D perhaps matches TRBD2 (5 bases). With 7 bases removed from V and 3 bases from J, the gap between germline ends came to 10 bases. The CDR3 has 13 amino acids. The CDR3 DNA sequence: TGTGCCAGCAACCGTGACTACTACAATGAGCAGTTCTTC. Translating it yields CASNRDYYNEQFF.

The chain combines TRBV28 with TRBJ2-1; D may be TRBD2 (5 bases). There are 12 residues in the CDR3. Germline V gives CDR1 MDHEN, CDR2 SYDVKM. Trimming cost V 5 bases and J 6 bases, with 8 bases left between them. Here the CDR3 reads CASSADFNEQFF. The DNA of the CDR3 is TGTGCCAGCAGTGCGGACTTCAATGAGCAGTTCTTC.

This clonotype came up many times. The chain employs TRBV6-5 and TRBJ2-1; TRBD2 might be the D (6 bases). Trimming pared 4 bases from V and 5 bases from J, leaving 12 bases between. CDR1 and CDR2 (germline): MNHEY, SVGAGI. The CDR3 consists of 14 residues. The CDR3 loop is CASSSPGLNNEQFF. As DNA, the CDR3 is TGTGCCAGCAGTTCGCCGGGACTGAACAATGAGCAGTTCTTC.

This clonotype was counted at least ten times. CDR3 amino acids: CASSLFSDTYNEQFF. The CDR3 DNA sequence: TGTGCCAGCAGCTTGTTCTCGGACACCTACAATGAGCAGTTCTTC. This sequence joins TRBV7-3 and TRBJ2-1, with D possibly TRBD1 on 5 matching bases. The V end lost 3 bases, the J end lost 2 bases, and 11 bases lay between the germline ends. The CDR3 spans 15 residues. The V gene's germline CDR1 is SGHTA and CDR2 FQGTGA.

This clonotype was counted ten times or more. V usage is TRBV19 and J usage is TRBJ2-5; tentatively, D is TRBD1 or TRBD2 (5 bases each). Germline loops: CDR1 LNHDA, CDR2 SQIVND (reference sequence). Trimming left V 8 bases short and J 5 bases short, with 12 bases between. This CDR3 has 12 amino acids. The CDR3 reads CASSGGRETQYF. In DNA form, the CDR3 reads TGTGCCAGTTCTGGGGGTCGGGAGACCCAGTACTTC.

Only a few counts were recorded for this clonotype. This rearrangement joins TRBV7-6 to TRBJ2-1; 8 bases match TRBD2. This CDR3 contains 17 residues. Germline V gene lookup returns CDR1 SGHVS and CDR2 FNYEAQ. After removal of 3 bases from V and 0 bases from J, the junction contained 7 bases not matched to a gene. The CDR3, as DNA: TGTGCCAGCAGCTTCCGGACTAGCCCAAGCTCCTACAATGAGCAGTTCTTC. It codes for CASSFRTSPSSYNEQFF.

The chain has TRBV2 and TRBJ1-6, with 9 positions matching TRBD1. This CDR3 contains 16 residues. The J segment lost 7 bases and the V segment lost 7 bases, leaving 11 bases of the junction unmatched. The V gene's germline CDR1 is SNHLY and CDR2 FYNNEI. The CDR3 spells CASTFLTGGINSPLHF. DNA of the CDR3: TGTGCCAGCACCTTCCTGACAGGGGGTATAAATTCACCCCTCCACTTT.

V and J are TRBV6-5 and TRBJ1-5; maybe TRBD1 (6 bases). The CDR3 sequence is 14 residues long. V lost 1 base and J 6 bases, leaving 10 bases between the germline ends. Germline V gene sequence: CDR1 MNHEY, CDR2 SVGAGI. CDR3 DNA: TGTGCCAGCAGTTACTTCCAGGGGTTTCAGCCCCAGCATTTT. Encoded protein: CASSYFQGFQPQHF.

This chain uses TRBV20-1 with TRBJ2-1; 11 bases map to TRBD2. CDR1 is DFQATT and CDR2 is SNEGSKA in the germline V gene (reference sequence). Trimming cost V 0 bases and J 4 bases; bases outside gene matches: 11. The CDR3 has 18 residues. CDR3 sequence reads: CSARDPPSSGGPYNEQFF. As DNA, the CDR3 is TGCAGTGCTAGAGATCCCCCGTCTAGCGGGGGGCCTTACAATGAGCAGTTCTTC.

This clonotype came up many times. V usage is TRBV29-1 and J usage is TRBJ1-2, with unresolved D. The CDR3 is 14 residues long. Trimming pared 4 bases from V and 7 bases from J, leaving 19 bases between. Germline-derived CDR1 and CDR2 are SQVTM and ANQGSEA. CDR3 coding DNA: TGCAGCGTTGCTTTGGACCGAGTAACATCTGGCTACACCTTC. Its translation: CSVALDRVTSGYTF.

This clonotype has just one count. A read error may explain this, as a much larger clone is one base away. V gene TRBV5-5 combines with J gene TRBJ2-3; D tentatively fits TRBD1 or TRBD2 (5 bases each). The CDR3 contains 16 residues. Trimming left V 4 bases short and J 4 bases short, with 19 bases between. CDR1 and CDR2 from the germline V gene are SGHKS and YYEKEE (reference sequence). CDR3 loop: CASSKRSGPGADTQYF. CDR3 in DNA: TGTGCCAGCAGCAAAAGGTCGGGACCCGGGGCAGATACGCAGTATTTT.

The chain recombines TRBV28 with TRBJ2-1; no clear D. The ends were cut back, 6 bases at V and 4 bases at J, with 22 bases in the middle. This CDR3 has 17 residues. Germline CDR1 MDHEN, CDR2 SYDVKM. CDR3 in amino acids: CASSTQSGQAKYNEQFF. As DNA, the CDR3 is TGTGCCAGCAGCACTCAGTCGGGTCAGGCGAAATACAATGAGCAGTTCTTC. The full variable domain, its missing parts supplied by reference TRBV28 and TRBJ2-1, is DVKVTQSSRYLVKRTGEKVFLECVQDMDHENMFWYRQDPGLGLRLIYFSYDVKMKEKGDIPEGYSVSREKKERFSLILESASTNQTSMYLCASSTQSGQAKYNEQFFGPGTRLTVL.

The chain combines TRBV21-1 with TRBJ1-3; the table's D call, TRBD1, was not checked against the DNA. TRBV21-1 is noted as a pseudogene. CDR3 length: 16 residues. The CDR3 DNA follows: TGTGCCAGCAGCAAATCCCGACAGGTCTCTGGAAACACCATATATTTT. Translating it yields CASSKSRQVSGNTIYF.

The chain has TRBV28 and TRBJ2-1; D remains unclear. The V gene's germline CDR1 is MDHEN and CDR2 SYDVKM. V was trimmed by 2 bases and J by 14 bases, leaving 7 bases between them. The CDR3 consists of 10 residues. For the CDR3, the DNA is TGTGCCAGCAGTTTACGCGAAAAGTTCTTC. Protein: CASSLREKFF. Full variable domain (remainder filled in from reference TRBV28 and TRBJ2-1): DVKVTQSSRYLVKRTGEKVFLECVQDMDHENMFWYRQDPGLGLRLIYFSYDVKMKEKGDIPEGYSVSREKKERFSLILESASTNQTSMYLCASSLREKFFGPGTRLTVL.

In this sample, this clonotype turned up many times. This sequence joins TRBV24-1 and TRBJ2-7; tentatively, D is TRBD2 (6 bases). Germline V gene sequence: CDR1 KGHDR, CDR2 SFDVKD. The V end lost 4 bases, the J end lost 7 bases, and 16 bases lay between the germline ends. This CDR3 spans 14 amino acids. The CDR3 DNA reads TGTGCCACCAGTGAACCGGACGGAGGGAGGGAGCAGTACTTC. Residues: CATSEPDGGREQYF.

The chain recombines TRBV7-2 with TRBJ2-3; D possibly corresponds to TRBD2 (7 bases). Trimming took off 5 bases at V and 2 bases at J, with 20 bases between the two ends. Germline V gene lookup returns CDR1 SGHTA and CDR2 FQGNSA. The CDR3 is 17 amino acids. DNA of the CDR3: TGTGCCAGCAGCCGCCGGGGAGGGGGGAAATACACAGATACGCAGTATTTT. The encoded protein is CASSRRGGGKYTDTQYF.